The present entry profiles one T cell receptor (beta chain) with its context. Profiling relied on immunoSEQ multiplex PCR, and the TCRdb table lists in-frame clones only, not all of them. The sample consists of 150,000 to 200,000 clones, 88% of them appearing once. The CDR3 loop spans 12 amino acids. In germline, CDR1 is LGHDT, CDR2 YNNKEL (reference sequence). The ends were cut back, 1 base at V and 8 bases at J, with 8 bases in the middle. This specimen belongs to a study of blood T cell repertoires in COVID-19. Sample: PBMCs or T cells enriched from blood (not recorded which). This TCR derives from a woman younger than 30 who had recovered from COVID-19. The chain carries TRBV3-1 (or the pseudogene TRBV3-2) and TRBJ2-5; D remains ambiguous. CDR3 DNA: TGTGCCAGCAGCCAAGTCCAGCGAACCCAGTACTTC. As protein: CASSQVQRTQYF.